The clone carrying this T cell receptor (beta chain) has only a few counts. What it binds is unknown. Every participating donor contributed 9.5 to 10 milliliters of peripheral blood through a draw. Isolation yielded PBMCs, at least 7 million per sample, in every case. The data belong to a study of blood T cells in healthy people across ages. Findings of the study overall: The study found more naive CD4+ cells and higher diversity in long-lived than aged donors.

A second PCR, run for about 7 to 11 cycles, used a sample-barcoded 5' primer plus a J-beta primer mix. TCRdb reprocessed the 5' RACE reads with MiXCR, giving one entry per CDR3 protein. The sample lists around 650,000 distinct CDR3 sequences; roughly two fifths were seen once. This TCR derives from a man older than 75 in good health. The sample taken for sequencing was blood.

CDR3 amino acids: CASSSSLGTQYF. The CDR3 bases are TGTGCCAGCAGCTCGAGTTTGGGGACCCAGTACTTC. This rearrangement joins TRBV7-2 to TRBJ2-7; D is ambiguous. The J call may be wrong; the DNA end is better matched by TRBJ2-5. Germline lookup yields CDR1 SGHTA and CDR2 FQGNSA. This CDR3 comprises 12 residues.